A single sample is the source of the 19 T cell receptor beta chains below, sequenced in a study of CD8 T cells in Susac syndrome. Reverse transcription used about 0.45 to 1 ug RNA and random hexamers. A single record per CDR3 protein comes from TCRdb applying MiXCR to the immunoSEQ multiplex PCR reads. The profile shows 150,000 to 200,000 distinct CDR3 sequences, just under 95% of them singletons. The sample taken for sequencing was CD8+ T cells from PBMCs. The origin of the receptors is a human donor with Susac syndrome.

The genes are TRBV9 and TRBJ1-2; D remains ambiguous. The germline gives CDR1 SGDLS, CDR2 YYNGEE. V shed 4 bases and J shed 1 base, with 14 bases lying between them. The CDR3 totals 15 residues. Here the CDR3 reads CASSPSGEINYGYTF. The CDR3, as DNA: TGTGCCAGCAGCCCGTCCGGAGAAATTAACTATGGCTACACCTTC.

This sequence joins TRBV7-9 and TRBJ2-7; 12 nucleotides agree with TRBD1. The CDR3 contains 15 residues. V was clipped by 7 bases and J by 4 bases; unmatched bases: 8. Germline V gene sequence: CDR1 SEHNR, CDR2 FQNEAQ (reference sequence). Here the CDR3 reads CASNRPGQGAYEQYF. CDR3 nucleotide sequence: TGTGCCAGCAACCGACCGGGACAGGGGGCTTACGAGCAGTACTTC.

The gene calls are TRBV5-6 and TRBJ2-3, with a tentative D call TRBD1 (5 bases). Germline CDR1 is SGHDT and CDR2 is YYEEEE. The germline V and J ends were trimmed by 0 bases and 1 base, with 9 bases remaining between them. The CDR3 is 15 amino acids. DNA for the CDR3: TGTGCCAGCAGCTTGGGGGGCTTTGGCACAGATACGCAGTATTTT. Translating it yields CASSLGGFGTDTQYF. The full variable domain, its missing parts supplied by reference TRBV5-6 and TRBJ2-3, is DAGVTQSPTHLIKTRGQQVTLRCSPKSGHDTVSWYQQALGQGPQFIFQYYEEEERQRGNFPDRFSGHQFPNYSSELNVNALLLGDSALYLCASSLGGFGTDTQYFGPGTRLTVL.

The CDR3 region has the DNA TGTGCCATCAGACAGACAGGGGTCGGGGAGCTGTTTTTT. Translating gives CAIRQTGVGELFF. The gene calls are TRBV10-3 and TRBJ2-2; TRBD1 agrees at 8 bases. CDR1 and CDR2 (germline): ENHRY, SYGVKD. This CDR3 comprises 13 residues. The junction had 4 bases not matched to a gene; V was cut back by 6 bases and J by 7 bases.

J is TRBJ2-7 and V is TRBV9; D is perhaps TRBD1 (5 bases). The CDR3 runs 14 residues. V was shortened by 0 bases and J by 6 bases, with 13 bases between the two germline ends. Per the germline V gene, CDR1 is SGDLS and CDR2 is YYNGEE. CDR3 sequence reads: CASSVDLSGIEQYF. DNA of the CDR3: TGTGCCAGCAGCGTAGATCTCTCAGGGATCGAGCAGTACTTC.

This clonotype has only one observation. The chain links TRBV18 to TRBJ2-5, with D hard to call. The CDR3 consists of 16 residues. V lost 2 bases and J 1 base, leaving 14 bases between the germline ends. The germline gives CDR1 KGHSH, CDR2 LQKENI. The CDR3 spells CASSPAQGKPQETQYF. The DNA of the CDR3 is TGTGCCAGCTCACCAGCTCAAGGGAAACCCCAAGAGACCCAGTACTTC.

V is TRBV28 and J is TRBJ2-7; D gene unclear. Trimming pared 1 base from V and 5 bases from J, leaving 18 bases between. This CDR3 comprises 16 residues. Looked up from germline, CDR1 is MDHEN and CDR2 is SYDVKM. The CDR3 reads CASSLLSSGADDEQYF. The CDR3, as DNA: TGTGCCAGCAGTTTATTGAGTTCAGGCGCAGACGACGAGCAGTACTTC.

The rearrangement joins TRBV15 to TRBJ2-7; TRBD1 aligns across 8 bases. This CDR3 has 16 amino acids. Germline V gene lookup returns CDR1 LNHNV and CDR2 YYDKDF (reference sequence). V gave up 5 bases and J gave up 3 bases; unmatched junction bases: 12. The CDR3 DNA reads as TGTGCCACCAGCGACCCGACAGGGGCCCGCCTCTACGAGCAGTACTTC. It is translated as CATSDPTGARLYEQYF.

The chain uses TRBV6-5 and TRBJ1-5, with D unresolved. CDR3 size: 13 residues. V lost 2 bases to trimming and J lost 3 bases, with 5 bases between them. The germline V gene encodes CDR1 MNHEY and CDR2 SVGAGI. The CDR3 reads CASSYRANQPQHF. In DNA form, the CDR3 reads TGTGCCAGCAGTTACAGAGCCAATCAGCCCCAGCATTTT.

CDR3 in amino acids: CASSQNLEEREGNEQFF. The DNA of the CDR3 is TGTGCCAGCAGCCAAAACCTAGAGGAGCGGGAGGGTAATGAGCAGTTCTTC. The chain carries TRBV3-1 and TRBJ2-1; 10 nucleotides match TRBD2. The V and J ends lost 2 bases and 7 bases, in that order; junction bases with no gene match: 11. The CDR3 is made up of 17 amino acids. Germline V gives CDR1 LGHDT, CDR2 YNNKEL (reference sequence).

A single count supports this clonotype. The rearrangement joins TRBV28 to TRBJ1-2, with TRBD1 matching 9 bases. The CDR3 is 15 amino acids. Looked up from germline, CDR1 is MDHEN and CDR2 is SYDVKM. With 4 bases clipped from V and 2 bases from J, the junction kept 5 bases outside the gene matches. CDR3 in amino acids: CASSSTGTGNYGYTF. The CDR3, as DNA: TGTGCCAGCAGTTCCACCGGGACAGGGAACTATGGCTACACCTTC.

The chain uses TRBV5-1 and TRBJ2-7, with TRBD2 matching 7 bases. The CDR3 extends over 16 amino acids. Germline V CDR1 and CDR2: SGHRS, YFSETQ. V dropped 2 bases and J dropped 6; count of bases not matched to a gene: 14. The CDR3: CASSFVSGLVLLEQYF. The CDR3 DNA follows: TGCGCCAGCAGCTTCGTATCAGGACTAGTCCTGCTCGAGCAGTACTTC.

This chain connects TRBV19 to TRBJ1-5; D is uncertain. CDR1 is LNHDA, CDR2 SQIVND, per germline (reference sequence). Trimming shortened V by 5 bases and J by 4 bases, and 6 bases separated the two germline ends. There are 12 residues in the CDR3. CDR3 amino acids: CASSSENQPQHF. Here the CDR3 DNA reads TGTGCCAGTAGTTCAGAGAATCAGCCCCAGCATTTT. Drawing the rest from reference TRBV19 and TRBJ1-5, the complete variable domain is DGGITQSPKYLFRKEGQNVTLSCEQNLNHDAMYWYRQDPGQGLRLIYYSQIVNDFQKGDIAEGYSVSREKKESFPLTVTSAQKNPTAFYLCASSSENQPQHFGDGTRLSIL.

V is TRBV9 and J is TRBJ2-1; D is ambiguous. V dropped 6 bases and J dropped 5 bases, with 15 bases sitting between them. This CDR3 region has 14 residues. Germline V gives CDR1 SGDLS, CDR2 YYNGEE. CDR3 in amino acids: CASTLATEDNEQFF. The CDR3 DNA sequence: TGTGCCAGCACTTTGGCTACCGAGGACAATGAGCAGTTCTTC.

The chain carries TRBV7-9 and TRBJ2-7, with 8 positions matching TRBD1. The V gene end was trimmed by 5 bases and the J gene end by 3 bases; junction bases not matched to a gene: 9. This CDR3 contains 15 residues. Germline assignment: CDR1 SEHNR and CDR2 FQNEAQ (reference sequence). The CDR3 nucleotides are TGTGCCAGCAGCAACAGGGGACAGGCGGACTACGAGCAGTACTTC. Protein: CASSNRGQADYEQYF.

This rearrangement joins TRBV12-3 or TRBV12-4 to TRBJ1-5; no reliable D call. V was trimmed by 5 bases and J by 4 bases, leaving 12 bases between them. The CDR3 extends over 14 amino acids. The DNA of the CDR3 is TGTGCCAGCAGTGTATCGTCGGGGAATCAGCCCCAGCATTTT. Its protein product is CASSVSSGNQPQHF.

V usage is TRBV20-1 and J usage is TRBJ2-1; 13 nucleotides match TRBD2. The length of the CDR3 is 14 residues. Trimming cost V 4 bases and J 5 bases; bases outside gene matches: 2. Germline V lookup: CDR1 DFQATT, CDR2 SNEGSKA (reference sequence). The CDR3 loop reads CSATGLAGNNEQFF. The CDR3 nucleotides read TGCAGTGCTACGGGACTAGCGGGGAACAATGAGCAGTTCTTC.

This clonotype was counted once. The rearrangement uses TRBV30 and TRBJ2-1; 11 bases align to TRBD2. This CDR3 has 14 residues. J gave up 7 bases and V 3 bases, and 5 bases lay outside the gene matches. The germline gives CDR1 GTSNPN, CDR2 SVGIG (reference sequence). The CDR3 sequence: CAWRTSGNWNEQFF. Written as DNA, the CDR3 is TGTGCCTGGAGGACTAGCGGGAATTGGAATGAGCAGTTCTTC.

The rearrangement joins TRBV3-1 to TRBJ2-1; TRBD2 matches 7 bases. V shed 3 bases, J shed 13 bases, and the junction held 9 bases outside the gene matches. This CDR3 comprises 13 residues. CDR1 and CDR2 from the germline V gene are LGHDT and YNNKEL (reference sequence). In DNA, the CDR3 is TGTGCCAGCAGCCAGGGCGGGAGAGCTATACAGTTCTTC. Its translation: CASSQGGRAIQFF.